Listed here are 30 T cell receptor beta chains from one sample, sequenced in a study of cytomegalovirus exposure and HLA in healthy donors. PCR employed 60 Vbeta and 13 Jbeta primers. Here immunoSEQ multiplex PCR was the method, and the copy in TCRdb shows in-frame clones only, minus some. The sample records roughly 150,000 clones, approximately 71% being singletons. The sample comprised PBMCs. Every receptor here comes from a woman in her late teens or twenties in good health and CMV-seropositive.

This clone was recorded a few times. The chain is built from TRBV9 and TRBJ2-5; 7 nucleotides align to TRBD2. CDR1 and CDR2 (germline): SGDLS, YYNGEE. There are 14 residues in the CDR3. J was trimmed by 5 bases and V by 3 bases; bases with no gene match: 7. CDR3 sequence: CASSDATGGETQYF. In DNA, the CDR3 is TGTGCCAGCAGCGATGCGACCGGGGGGGAGACCCAGTACTTC.

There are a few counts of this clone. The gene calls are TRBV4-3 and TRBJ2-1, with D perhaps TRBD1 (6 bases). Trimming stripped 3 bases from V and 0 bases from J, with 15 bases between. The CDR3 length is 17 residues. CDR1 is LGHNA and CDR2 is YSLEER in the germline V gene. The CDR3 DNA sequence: TGCGCCAGCAGCCAGGGTCACACAGGGCCCTCCTACAATGAGCAGTTCTTC. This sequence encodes CASSQGHTGPSYNEQFF.

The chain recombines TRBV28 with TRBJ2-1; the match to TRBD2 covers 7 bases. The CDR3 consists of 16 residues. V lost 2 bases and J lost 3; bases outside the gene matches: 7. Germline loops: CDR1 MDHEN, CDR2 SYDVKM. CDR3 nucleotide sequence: TGTGCCAGCAGTTTAACAGCGGGGAGCTTCTACAATGAGCAGTTCTTC. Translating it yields CASSLTAGSFYNEQFF.

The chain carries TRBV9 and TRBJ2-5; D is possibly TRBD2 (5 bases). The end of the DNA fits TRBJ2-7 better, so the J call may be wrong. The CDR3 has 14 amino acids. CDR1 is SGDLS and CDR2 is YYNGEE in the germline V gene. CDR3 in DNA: TGTGCCAGCAGCGTAGCTGCGGGTACCTACGAGCAGTACTTC. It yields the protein CASSVAAGTYEQYF.

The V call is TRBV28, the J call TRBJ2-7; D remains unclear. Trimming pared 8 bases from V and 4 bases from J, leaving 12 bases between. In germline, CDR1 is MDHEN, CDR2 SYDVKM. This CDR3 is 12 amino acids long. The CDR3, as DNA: TGTGCCAGCTCGGGTCCTCTGTACGAGCAGTACTTC. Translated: CASSGPLYEQYF.

The CDR3: CASGSPVGDEQYF. The CDR3 DNA follows: TGTGCTAGTGGTTCGCCCGTAGGGGACGAGCAGTACTTC. The chain combines TRBV12-5 with TRBJ2-7; weak D call: TRBD1 (5 bases). This CDR3 comprises 13 residues. Germline V gene lookup returns CDR1 LGHNT and CDR2 FRNRAP. Trimming stripped 4 bases from V and 5 bases from J, with 12 bases between.

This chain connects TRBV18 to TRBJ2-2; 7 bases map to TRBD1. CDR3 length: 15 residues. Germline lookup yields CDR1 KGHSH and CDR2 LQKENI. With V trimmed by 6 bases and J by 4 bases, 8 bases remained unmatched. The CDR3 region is CASSNQGGGTGELFF. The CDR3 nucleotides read TGTGCCAGCTCGAACCAAGGGGGCGGCACCGGGGAGCTGTTTTTT.

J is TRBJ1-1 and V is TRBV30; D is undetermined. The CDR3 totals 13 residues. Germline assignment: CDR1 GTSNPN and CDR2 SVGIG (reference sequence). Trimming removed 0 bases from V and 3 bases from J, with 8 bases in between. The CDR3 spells CAWSVNGDTEAFF. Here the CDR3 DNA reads TGTGCCTGGAGTGTAAACGGGGACACTGAAGCTTTCTTT.

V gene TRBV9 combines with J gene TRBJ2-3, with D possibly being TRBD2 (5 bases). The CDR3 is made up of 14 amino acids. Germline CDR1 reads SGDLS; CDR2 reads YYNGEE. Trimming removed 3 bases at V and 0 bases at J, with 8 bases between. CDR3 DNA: TGTGCCAGCAGCGCAGCGGAAAGCACAGATACGCAGTATTTT. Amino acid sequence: CASSAAESTDTQYF.

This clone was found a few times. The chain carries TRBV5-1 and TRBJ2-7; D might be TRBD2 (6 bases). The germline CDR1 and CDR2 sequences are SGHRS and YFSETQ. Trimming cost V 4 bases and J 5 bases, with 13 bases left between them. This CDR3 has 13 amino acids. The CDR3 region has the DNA TGCGCCAGCAGCGGAGGGAGTTTGCACGAGCAGTACTTC. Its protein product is CASSGGSLHEQYF.

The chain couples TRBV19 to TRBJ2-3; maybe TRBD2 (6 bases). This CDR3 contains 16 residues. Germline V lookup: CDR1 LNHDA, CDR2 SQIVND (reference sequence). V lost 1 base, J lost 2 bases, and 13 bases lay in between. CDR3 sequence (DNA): TGTGCCAGTAGTATAGCCTATGGCGGGGCCACAGATACGCAGTATTTT. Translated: CASSIAYGGATDTQYF.

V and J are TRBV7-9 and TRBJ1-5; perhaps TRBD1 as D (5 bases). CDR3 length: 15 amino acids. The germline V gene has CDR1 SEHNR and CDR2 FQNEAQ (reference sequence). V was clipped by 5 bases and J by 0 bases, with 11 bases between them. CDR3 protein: CASSTGRNSNQPQHF. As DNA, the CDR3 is TGTGCCAGCAGCACAGGACGGAATAGCAATCAGCCCCAGCATTTT.

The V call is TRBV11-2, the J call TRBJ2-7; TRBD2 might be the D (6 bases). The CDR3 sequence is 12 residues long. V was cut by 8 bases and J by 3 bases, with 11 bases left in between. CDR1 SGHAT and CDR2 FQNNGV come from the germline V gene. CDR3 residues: CASYGGDYEQYF. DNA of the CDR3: TGTGCCAGCTACGGCGGGGACTACGAGCAGTACTTC.

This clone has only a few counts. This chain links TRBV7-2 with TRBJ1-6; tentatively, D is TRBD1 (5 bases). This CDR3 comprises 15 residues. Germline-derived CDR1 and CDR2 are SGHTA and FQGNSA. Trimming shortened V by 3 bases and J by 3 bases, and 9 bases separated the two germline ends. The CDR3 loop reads CASSFQGYYNSPLHF. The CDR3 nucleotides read TGTGCCAGCAGCTTCCAGGGATACTATAATTCACCCCTCCACTTT.

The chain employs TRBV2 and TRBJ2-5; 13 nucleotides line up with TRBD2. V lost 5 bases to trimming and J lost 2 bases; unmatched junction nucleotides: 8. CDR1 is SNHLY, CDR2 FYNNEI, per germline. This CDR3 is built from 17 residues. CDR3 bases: TGTGCCAGCAGTTCTGTGACTAGCGGGGGGATTCAAGAGACCCAGTACTTC. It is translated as CASSSVTSGGIQETQYF.

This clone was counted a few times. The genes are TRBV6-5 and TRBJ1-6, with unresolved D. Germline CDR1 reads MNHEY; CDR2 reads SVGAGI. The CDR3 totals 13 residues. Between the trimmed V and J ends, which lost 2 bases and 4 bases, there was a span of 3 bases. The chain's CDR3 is CASSYQYNSPLHF. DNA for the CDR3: TGTGCCAGCAGTTACCAATATAATTCACCCCTCCACTTT.

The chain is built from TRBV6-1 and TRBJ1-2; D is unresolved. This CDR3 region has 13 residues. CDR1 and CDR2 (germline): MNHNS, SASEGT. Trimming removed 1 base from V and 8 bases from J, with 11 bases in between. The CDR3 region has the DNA TGTGCCAGCAGTGAAGTAACAGCAAGCGGCTACACCTTC. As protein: CASSEVTASGYTF.

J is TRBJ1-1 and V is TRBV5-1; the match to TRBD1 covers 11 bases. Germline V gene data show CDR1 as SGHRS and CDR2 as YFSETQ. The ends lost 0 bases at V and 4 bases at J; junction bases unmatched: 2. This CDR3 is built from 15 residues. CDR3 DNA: TGCGCCAGCAGCTTGGCGGGACAGGGGGGCACTGAAGCTTTCTTT. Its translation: CASSLAGQGGTEAFF.

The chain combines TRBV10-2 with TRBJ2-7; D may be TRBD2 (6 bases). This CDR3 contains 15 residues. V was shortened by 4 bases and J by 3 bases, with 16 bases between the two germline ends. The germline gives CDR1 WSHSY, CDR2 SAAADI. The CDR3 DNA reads TGCGCCAGCAGTGGTCAACCGGGACTTCTCTACGAGCAGTACTTC. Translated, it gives CASSGQPGLLYEQYF.

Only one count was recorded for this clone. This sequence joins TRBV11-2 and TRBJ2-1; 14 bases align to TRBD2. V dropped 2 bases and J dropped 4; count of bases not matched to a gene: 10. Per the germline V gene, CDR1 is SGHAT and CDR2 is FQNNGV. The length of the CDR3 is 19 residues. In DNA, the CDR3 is TGTGCCAGCAGCTTATCACTCCGACTAGCGGGGGGGAGATACAATGAGCAGTTCTTC. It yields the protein CASSLSLRLAGGRYNEQFF.

The CDR3, as DNA: TGTGCCAGCAGTTTTGAAGCGGGGTTAACCTACGAGCAGTACTTC. It codes for CASSFEAGLTYEQYF. The chain recombines TRBV27 with TRBJ2-7, with 7 bases fitting TRBD2. Per germline, CDR1 MNHEY and CDR2 SMNVEV (reference sequence). V trimming: 3 bases; J trimming: 2 bases; junction bases outside the gene matches: 7. The CDR3 consists of 15 residues.

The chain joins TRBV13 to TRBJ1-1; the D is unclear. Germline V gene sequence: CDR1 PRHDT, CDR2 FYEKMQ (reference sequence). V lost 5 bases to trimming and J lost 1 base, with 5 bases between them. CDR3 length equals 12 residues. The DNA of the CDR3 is TGTGCCAGCAGCCCTCGGAACACTGAAGCTTTCTTT. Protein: CASSPRNTEAFF.

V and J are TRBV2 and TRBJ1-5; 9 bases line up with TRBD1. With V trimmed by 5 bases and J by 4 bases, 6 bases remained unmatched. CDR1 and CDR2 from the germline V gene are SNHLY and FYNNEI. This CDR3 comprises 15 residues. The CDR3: CASSLDRGGNQPQHF. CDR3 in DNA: TGTGCCAGCAGTTTGGACAGGGGTGGGAATCAGCCCCAGCATTTT.

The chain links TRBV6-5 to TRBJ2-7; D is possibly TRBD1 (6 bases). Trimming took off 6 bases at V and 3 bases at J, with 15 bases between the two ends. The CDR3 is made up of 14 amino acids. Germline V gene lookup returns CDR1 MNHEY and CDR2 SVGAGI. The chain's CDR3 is CASSQQGTSYEQYF. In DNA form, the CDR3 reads TGTGCCAGCAGCCAACAGGGTACGAGCTACGAGCAGTACTTC.

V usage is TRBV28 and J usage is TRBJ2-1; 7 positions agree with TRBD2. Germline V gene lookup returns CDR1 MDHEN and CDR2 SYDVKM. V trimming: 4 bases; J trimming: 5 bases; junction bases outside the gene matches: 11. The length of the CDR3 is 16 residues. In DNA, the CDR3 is TGTGCCAGCAGTTCCCTCGGCGGGGGTCTGAACAATGAGCAGTTCTTC. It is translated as CASSSLGGGLNNEQFF.

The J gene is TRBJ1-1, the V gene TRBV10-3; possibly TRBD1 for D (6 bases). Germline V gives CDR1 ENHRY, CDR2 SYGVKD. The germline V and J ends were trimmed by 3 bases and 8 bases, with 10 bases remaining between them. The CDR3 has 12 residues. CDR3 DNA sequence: TGTGCCATCAGTGAAGGACAGTTCGAAGCTTTCTTT. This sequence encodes CAISEGQFEAFF.

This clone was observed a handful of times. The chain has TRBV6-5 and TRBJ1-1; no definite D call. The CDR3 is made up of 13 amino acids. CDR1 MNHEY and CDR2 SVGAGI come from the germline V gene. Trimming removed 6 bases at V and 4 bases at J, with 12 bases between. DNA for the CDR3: TGTGCCAGCAGAGAGAGGTCGGGCACTGAAGCTTTCTTT. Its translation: CASRERSGTEAFF.

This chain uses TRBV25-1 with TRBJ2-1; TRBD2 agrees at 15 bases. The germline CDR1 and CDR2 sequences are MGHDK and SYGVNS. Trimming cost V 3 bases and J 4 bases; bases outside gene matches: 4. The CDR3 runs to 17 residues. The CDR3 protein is CASSEGLAGGYYNEQFF. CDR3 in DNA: TGTGCCAGCAGTGAGGGACTAGCGGGGGGCTATTACAATGAGCAGTTCTTC.

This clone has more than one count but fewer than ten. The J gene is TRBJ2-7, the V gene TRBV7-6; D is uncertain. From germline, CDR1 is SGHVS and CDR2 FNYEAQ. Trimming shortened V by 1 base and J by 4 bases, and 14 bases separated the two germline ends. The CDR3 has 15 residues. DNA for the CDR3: TGTGCCAGCAGCTTAGTGGCGGCAGAATCTTACGAGCAGTACTTC. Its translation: CASSLVAAESYEQYF. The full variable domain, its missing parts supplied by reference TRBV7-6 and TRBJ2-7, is GAGVSQSPRYKVTKRGQDVALRCDPISGHVSLYWYRQALGQGPEFLTYFNYEAQQDKSGLPNDRFSAERPEGSISTLTIQRTEQRDSAMYRCASSLVAAESYEQYFGPGTRLTVT.

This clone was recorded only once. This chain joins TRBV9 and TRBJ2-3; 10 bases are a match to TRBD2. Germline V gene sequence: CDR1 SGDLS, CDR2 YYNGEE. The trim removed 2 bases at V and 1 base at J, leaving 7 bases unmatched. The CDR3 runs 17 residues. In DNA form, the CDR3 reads TGTGCCAGCAGCGTGGTCCCTAGCGGGGGAGGCACAGATACGCAGTATTTT. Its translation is CASSVVPSGGGTDTQYF.